The 5 T cell receptor beta chains below were found in one sample sequenced in a study of cytomegalovirus exposure and HLA in healthy donors. The primer mix had 60 Vbeta and 13 Jbeta primers. TCRdb's copy holds only in-frame clones and misses some; the assay was immunoSEQ multiplex PCR. The data show under 150,000 clones, approximately 72% seen once. Specimen: PBMCs. These receptors were taken from a woman aged 45-60 years in good health and CMV-seropositive.

The chain couples TRBV18 to TRBJ1-2, with D maybe TRBD1 (6 bases). The germline gives CDR1 KGHSH, CDR2 LQKENI. The ends were cut back, 3 bases at V and 3 bases at J, with 11 bases in the middle. The CDR3 totals 14 residues. In DNA, the CDR3 is TGTGCCAGCTCACCTTCTCGGACAGACTATGGCTACACCTTC. Translated, it gives CASSPSRTDYGYTF.

The gene calls are TRBV25-1 and TRBJ1-6; 7 bases align to TRBD1. Germline trimming cut 8 bases from V and 2 bases from J; bases unmatched to any gene: 9. The CDR3 has 16 residues. Germline-derived CDR1 and CDR2 are MGHDK and SYGVNS. CDR3 sequence: CASARSDRAYNSPLHF. The CDR3 DNA follows: TGTGCCAGCGCCCGATCCGACAGGGCCTATAATTCACCCCTCCACTTT.

V is TRBV6-1 and J is TRBJ1-5, with D maybe TRBD1 (6 bases). V was pared by 6 bases and J by 3 bases, with 9 bases between. CDR1 is MNHNS, CDR2 SASEGT, per germline. This CDR3 spans 13 amino acids. DNA of the CDR3: TGTGCCAGCAGCGGGACACCCAATCAGCCCCAGCATTTT. It is translated as CASSGTPNQPQHF.

The chain couples TRBV9 to TRBJ2-1; TRBD1 might be the D (6 bases). V was cut by 4 bases and J by 4 bases, with 18 bases left in between. In germline, CDR1 is SGDLS, CDR2 YYNGEE. The CDR3 covers 16 residues. The CDR3 loop is CASSRLKGESYNEQFF. In DNA form, the CDR3 reads TGTGCCAGCAGCCGCCTTAAGGGGGAGAGTTACAATGAGCAGTTCTTC.

In this sample, this clone turned up once. This chain joins TRBV18 and TRBJ1-4, with D unresolved. The CDR3 totals 18 residues. V was trimmed by 3 bases and J by 4 bases, leaving 21 bases between them. Germline values: CDR1 KGHSH, CDR2 LQKENI. CDR3 region: CASSPLMWTGSLNEKLFF. CDR3 bases: TGTGCCAGCTCACCCCTAATGTGGACGGGGAGCCTTAATGAAAAACTGTTTTTT. Full variable domain (missing parts from reference TRBV18 and TRBJ1-4): NAGVMQNPRHLVRRRGQEARLRCSPMKGHSHVYWYRQLPEEGLKFMVYLQKENIIDESGMPKERFSAEFPKEGPSILRIQQVVRGDSAAYFCASSPLMWTGSLNEKLFFGSGTQLSVL.